The 8 T cell receptor beta chains below all came from one sample that was sequenced in a study of cytomegalovirus exposure and HLA in healthy donors. PCR was performed using 60 Vbeta and 13 Jbeta primers. TCRdb's copy holds only in-frame clones and misses some; the assay was immunoSEQ multiplex PCR. The data show around 150,000 clones, roughly 62% seen once. Sequencing was done on a sample of PBMCs. These receptor sequences come from a man aged 55 to 69 in good health and CMV-seronegative.

This chain connects TRBV6-6 to TRBJ1-1; D not resolved. The CDR3 loop spans 14 amino acids. Per germline, CDR1 MNHNY and CDR2 SVGAGI (reference sequence). V was trimmed by 6 bases and J by 1 base, leaving 12 bases between them. This CDR3 reads CASSPSRGNTEAFF. The CDR3 nucleotides read TGTGCCAGCAGCCCGTCACGGGGGAACACTGAAGCTTTCTTT.

The V and J genes are TRBV4-2 and TRBJ1-4; 7 bases are shared with TRBD1. V was pared by 0 bases and J by 5 bases, with 3 bases of the junction left unmatched. In germline, CDR1 is LGHNA, CDR2 YNFKEQ. This CDR3 has 15 residues. The CDR3 DNA reads TGTGCCAGCAGCCAAGATGGACAGGAGAATGAAAAACTGTTTTTT. Translated, it gives CASSQDGQENEKLFF.

This chain uses TRBV19 with TRBJ2-1; no clear D gene. Looked up from germline, CDR1 is LNHDA and CDR2 is SQIVND (reference sequence). Trimming removed 3 bases from V and 6 bases from J, with 6 bases in between. The CDR3 totals 12 residues. The CDR3 DNA reads TGTGCCAGTAGTATGTGGAGCAATGAGCAGTTCTTC. Residues: CASSMWSNEQFF. The full variable domain, with the rest looked up from reference TRBV19 and TRBJ2-1, is DGGITQSPKYLFRKEGQNVTLSCEQNLNHDAMYWYRQDPGQGLRLIYYSQIVNDFQKGDIAEGYSVSREKKESFPLTVTSAQKNPTAFYLCASSMWSNEQFFGPGTRLTVL.

CDR3 bases: TGCGCCAGCAGCCCGGGACAGCTTAACTATGGCTACACCTTC. As protein: CASSPGQLNYGYTF. This rearrangement joins TRBV5-1 to TRBJ1-2; 7 bases map to TRBD1. The CDR3 runs 14 residues. V was pared by 4 bases and J by 1 base, with 4 bases of the junction left unmatched. CDR1 is SGHRS, CDR2 YFSETQ, per germline.

The CDR3 nucleotides read TGCGCCAGCAGCCAGGATCTCCTTTTCCGGGCTGAAGCTTTCTTT. It yields the protein CASSQDLLFRAEAFF. The rearrangement joins TRBV4-1 to TRBJ1-1; D is unclear. Germline CDR1 MGHRA, CDR2 YSYEKL. The CDR3 loop spans 15 amino acids. The V end lost 3 bases, the J end lost 6 bases, and 17 bases lay between the germline ends.

This sequence joins TRBV11-3 and TRBJ2-1; 7 nucleotides agree with TRBD1. This CDR3 region has 14 residues. V lost 4 bases and J lost 5; bases outside the gene matches: 5. Germline values: CDR1 SGHNT, CDR2 YENEEA. Here the CDR3 DNA reads TGTGCCAGCAGCTGGACAGGAGCCCACAATGAGCAGTTCTTC. It codes for CASSWTGAHNEQFF.

The genes are TRBV27 and TRBJ2-3; 7 positions agree with TRBD2. This CDR3 spans 16 amino acids. Germline V gene data show CDR1 as MNHEY and CDR2 as SMNVEV (reference sequence). With V trimmed by 7 bases and J by 2 bases, 12 bases remained unmatched. This chain's CDR3 is CASTPWGRDDTDTQYF. The CDR3 DNA sequence: TGTGCCAGCACCCCGTGGGGGAGGGATGACACAGATACGCAGTATTTT.

The chain combines TRBV5-8 with TRBJ2-1; the match to TRBD1 covers 9 bases. The CDR3 has 16 residues. Germline-derived CDR1 and CDR2 are SGHTS and YDEGEE. J was trimmed by 8 bases and V by 0 bases; bases with no gene match: 9. In nucleotides, the CDR3 is TGTGCCAGCAGCTTGGGATACGGACAGGGGTGGGATGAGCAGTTCTTC. Protein product: CASSLGYGQGWDEQFF.